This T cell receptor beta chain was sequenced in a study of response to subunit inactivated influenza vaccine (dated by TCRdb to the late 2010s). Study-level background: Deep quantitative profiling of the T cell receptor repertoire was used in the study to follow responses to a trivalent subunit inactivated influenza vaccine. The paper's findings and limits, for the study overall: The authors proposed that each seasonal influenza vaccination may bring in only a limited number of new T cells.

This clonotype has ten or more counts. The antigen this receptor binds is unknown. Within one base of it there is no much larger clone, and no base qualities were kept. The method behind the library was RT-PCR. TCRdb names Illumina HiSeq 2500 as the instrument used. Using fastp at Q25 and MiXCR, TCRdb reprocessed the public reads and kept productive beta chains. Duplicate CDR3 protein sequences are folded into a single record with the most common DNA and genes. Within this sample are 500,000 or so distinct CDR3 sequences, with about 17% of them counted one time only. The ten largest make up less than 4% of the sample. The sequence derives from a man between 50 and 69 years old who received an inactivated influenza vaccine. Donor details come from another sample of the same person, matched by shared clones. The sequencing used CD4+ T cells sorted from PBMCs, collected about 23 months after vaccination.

For the CDR3, the sequence is CASSQDESGANTGELFF. The sequenced DNA: TGTGCCAGCAGCCAAGATGAAAGTGGAGCGAACACCGGGGAGCTGTTTTTT. This receptor chain uses TRBV3-1 and TRBJ2-2, with the identity of the D gene unclear. The CDR3 holds 17 amino acids from the cysteine to the phenylalanine. Solely the CDR3 DNA is kept, with 51 bases framed from the first base. Via the germline V gene (reference sequence), CDR1 is LGHDT and CDR2 YNNKEL. At the junction V is shortened by 0 bases and J by 0 bases, with 11 bases in between.